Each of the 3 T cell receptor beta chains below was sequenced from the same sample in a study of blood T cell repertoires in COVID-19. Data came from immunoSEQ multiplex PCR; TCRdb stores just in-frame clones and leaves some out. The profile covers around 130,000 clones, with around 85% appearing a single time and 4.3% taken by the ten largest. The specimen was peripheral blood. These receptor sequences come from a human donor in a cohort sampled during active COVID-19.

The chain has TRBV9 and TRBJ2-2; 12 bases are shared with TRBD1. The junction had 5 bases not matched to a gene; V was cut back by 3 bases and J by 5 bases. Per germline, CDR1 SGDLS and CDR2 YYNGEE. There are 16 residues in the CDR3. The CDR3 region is CASSGGQGALTGELFF. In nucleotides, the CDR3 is TGTGCCAGCAGCGGGGGACAGGGGGCGTTGACCGGGGAGCTGTTTTTT.

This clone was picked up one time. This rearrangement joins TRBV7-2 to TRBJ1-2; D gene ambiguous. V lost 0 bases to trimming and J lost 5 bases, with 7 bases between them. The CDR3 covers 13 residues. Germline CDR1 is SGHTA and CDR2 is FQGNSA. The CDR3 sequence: CASSLARGYGYTF. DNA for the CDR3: TGTGCCAGCAGCTTAGCGAGAGGTTATGGCTACACCTTC.

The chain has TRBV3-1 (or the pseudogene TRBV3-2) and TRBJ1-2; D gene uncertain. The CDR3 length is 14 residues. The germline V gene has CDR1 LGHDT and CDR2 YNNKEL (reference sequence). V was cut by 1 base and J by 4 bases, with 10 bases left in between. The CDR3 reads CASSQVAFTYGYTF. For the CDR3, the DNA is TGTGCCAGCAGCCAAGTAGCGTTCACCTATGGCTACACCTTC.